This T cell receptor beta chain was recovered during a study of cytomegalovirus exposure and HLA in healthy donors (dated by TCRdb to about 2017). Concerning the study at large: According to an earlier analysis of 587 of the donors, roughly 180 million T cells yielded 90 million to 130 million unique TCR beta sequences and less than 300 Gb of sequence data. Typing coverage differed by locus: A, B, C, DRB1 and DQB1 were typed in about 620-640 donors, DQA1 in 500 to 550, DPA1 in 600 to 610, and DPB1 in about 450. Of the roughly 410 genotyped donors, less than 85% were placed in the genetic ancestry cluster associated with self-reported Caucasian donors. Roughly five DR-DQ haplotypes were handled as single units for association and clustering, since linkage in the cohort was strong. Using immunosequencing, the study profiled T cell repertoires from 500 to 800 subjects and related those repertoires to cytomegalovirus serostatus. Among roughly 370 genotyped donors of the cohort, an average of around 240,000 unique TCR beta nucleotide sequences were sequenced per donor, roughly 20% of them non-productive. Rather than drawing on any new phenotypic data, the later analysis identified candidate immune exposures from TCR beta sequences and the way those sequences occurred across donors. A separate validation cohort of over 95 different subjects was used in addition to the 666-subject first cohort. All discovery cohort repertoires had been generated on a single sequencing platform. Alongside the repertoire data, information on donor age, sex, ethnicity and CMV serostatus was compiled. To study patterns of TCR occurrence, a later analysis re-analyzed previously published TCR beta repertoires from 600 to 750 donors and added high-resolution HLA genotyping. In an earlier analysis of roughly 540 of the donors, high-throughput TCR beta sequencing was used to judge whether each TCR beta V gene segment behaved as functional or pseudogenic. The study aimed to test whether cataloging public T cell receptors could reveal signatures of past pathogen exposure. Class I and class II HLA loci were covered by the typing at four-digit resolution. In a later genetic analysis, genome-wide SNP genotypes for about 65% of the 666 donors were used, and that subset was treated as a discovery cohort. To predict cytomegalovirus infection status, the study brought together high-throughput TCR immunosequencing, statistical association of individual TCRs with disease status, and machine learning. About 310 gigabases of sequencing data and tens of millions of unique TCR sequences were included in an early release covering about 700 HLA-typed donors. Beyond this particular receptor, the publication reports: CMV serostatus was the only immune exposure information available for the cohort. According to the authors, the approach could potentially be generalized to other disease states and immunological phenotypes. A cluster of highly shared sequence variants was judged likely to represent a technical artifact of the sequencing pipeline. A few of the identified cytomegalovirus-associated TCR beta chains were confirmed in vitro to be specific for cytomegalovirus antigens. In a later analysis, several top co-occurrence clusters were reported to appear linked to parvovirus B19, influenza, CMV and Epstein-Barr virus. Because some donors lacked HLA typing at each locus, the association tests relied only on the typed subset. In a later genetic analysis, fewer N-insertions in productive TCRs were reported among donors in an Asian-associated ancestry cluster than the roughly 700-donor mean. An association between a missense DCLRE1C variant and V-gene and J-gene trimming of TCR beta chains was found in a later genetic analysis and replicated in an independent cohort. A further reported finding was that TCR beta sequences accurately predicted the HLA-A and HLA-B alleles for most subjects in the first cohort. In a later analysis, most CMV-associated TCR beta chains were found to appear HLA-restricted, with HLA associations seemingly driven largely by CMV exposure. The study gave a list of some 150 TCR beta chains associated with cytomegalovirus. Most TCR sequences were seen in very few donors, while some public TCRs were found in many individuals. When HLA alleles, especially DR and DQ, strongly co-occurred, TCR associations were difficult to assign to individual alleles. Correlated functional status among segregating V segments might be attributable to linkage disequilibrium, but an unknown experimental factor could not be ruled out. Sequencing depth was assumed to be roughly uniform across donors in the presence/absence analyses, though that assumption may not hold. Because the 87-base-pair reads could not distinguish some IMGT-functional V segments, including TRBV6-2 and TRBV6-3, those segments were excluded. The classifier was reported to diagnose cytomegalovirus status with high specificity and sensitivity in both the original cohort and the validation cohort. In a later analysis, over 15,000 TCR beta sequences were associated with specific HLA alleles at a false discovery rate of 0.05. Broadly in line with IMGT annotations, most TCR beta V segments showed up in productive rearrangements about 87% or about 30% of the time in an earlier analysis of 450 to 750 of the donors. In a later analysis, the rate of TCR association differed among HLA loci, with DRB1 alleles having the most associated TCRs and HLA-C alleles having the fewest. The earlier analysis of about 600 of the donors excluded seventeen rarely observed V segments, including chromosome 9 orphons, because counts were too low. In a later analysis, HLA-associated TCR beta chains were found to be more clonally expanded and to have lower generation probabilities than equally common non-associated chains. Only TCR beta chains were sequenced in this cohort, and the absence of alpha or paired-chain data limited detectable features.

The protocol used for the library was the immunoSEQ multiplex PCR assay. For the multiplex PCR, a mixture combining 60 forward primers for TCR Vbeta segments and 13 reverse primers for TCR Jbeta segments was used. A multiplex PCR assay on genomic DNA amplified the CDR3 region of rearranged TCR beta genes. Amplified TCR beta libraries were sequenced as 87-base-pair reads on the Illumina HiSeq System. The paper's processing steps were these. Across the 700 or so repertoires, a later analysis counted 80 million or so unique TCR beta chains, roughly 11 million of which were shared by at least two donors. To remove PCR and sequencing errors, raw reads were error-corrected and collapsed into unique sequences using a nearest-neighbor algorithm that merged closely related sequences. Alignment of CDR3 sequences to IMGT reference sequences was used to assign V, D and J gene segments. For a sequence to be retained, a match of at least six nucleotides to both a V gene segment and a J gene segment was required. Rearrangements were classified as productive when the CDR3 lacked stop codons and remained in frame with V and J, and all other rearrangements were classified as non-productive. CDR3 was defined by IMGT convention, running from the second conserved V-encoded cysteine to the conserved J-encoded phenylalanine. The earlier analysis of 587 of the donors excluded sequences that lacked an unambiguous match to a single V gene segment. An earlier analysis of fewer than 650 of the donors classified V segments as functional when productive rearrangements were above 56.7% and as segregating when the standard deviation between donors was above 5%. To diagnose cytomegalovirus status from the catalog of TCR beta chain sequences, a statistical classification framework was built. In a later analysis, TCR nucleotide sequences were compared against IMGT/GENE-DB human TR gene sequences so that V and J genes could be assigned. The TCRdist pipeline was used in a later analysis to assign CDR3 sequences and most-parsimonious VDJ recombination scenarios. In a later analysis, each TCR beta chain was defined by its CDR3 amino acid sequence together with its V-gene family, and reads without a unique V-gene family were excluded. A later analysis removed several hundred highly shared, low-generation-probability nucleotide sequences to deal with suspected cross-contamination and a sequencing artifact. A later analysis calculated a clonal expansion index for each public chain from normalized within-repertoire ranks of inferred template counts. Generation probabilities in a later analysis came from a VDJ recombination model fitted to out-of-frame rearrangements, and those results were checked against IGoR. Hypergeometric tests were used in a later analysis to score TCR-TCR, TCR-HLA and TCR-CMV co-occurrence, with a repertoire-size bias correction applied to the TCR pairs. False discovery rates were estimated in a later analysis by permuting HLA or CMV assignments 20 times. In a later analysis, co-occurring TCRs were grouped with DBSCAN, and TCRdist sequence similarity was added when clustering was performed within HLA-allele-positive subsets. Repertoires with fewer than 30,000 or more than 120,000 public chains, plus five repertoires with anomalous nucleotide sharing, were excluded from co-occurrence clustering. As stored in TCRdb, this immuneACCESS dataset retains in-frame rearrangements with V and J assigned. A fraction of the clones does not appear; measured against another copy, unresolved V genes explain less than half of the discrepancy, and the remainder lacks a known reason. For V, J and clone size, that table is used; D and trimming come from the DNA. Within this sample are 150,000 to 200,000 clones, with 65% to 80% of them counted one time only. Roughly 2% of the sample lies in the top ten.

The cohort was made up of several hundred healthy bone marrow donors. At the time of sampling, all cohort members were nominally healthy, though unrecorded immune exposures were likely present. The donor was CMV seronegative and belonged to the group of around 350 seronegative cohort members. Every donor gave a peripheral blood sample, and the peripheral blood mononuclear cells from that sample were used for TCR beta sequencing. The Qiagen DNeasy Blood Extraction Kit was used to extract genomic DNA from the blood cell samples. Concerning this clone: It has no known antigen specificity. Within one base of it there is no much larger clone, and no base qualities were kept.

Its CDR3 holds 14 amino acids, cysteine through phenylalanine. Left in the record is the CDR3 DNA by itself, 42 bases read in frame from the first base. Trimming leaves V shorter by 6 bases and J shorter by 5 bases, with the junction holding 5 bases beyond the gene matches. CDR1 and CDR2 are drawn from the germline V gene: MNHEY, SVGAGI. This TCR was recovered from a female donor in good health and CMV-seronegative. Here the chain combines TRBV6-5 and TRBJ2-7; TRBD2 agrees with 12 junctional bases. The sequencing sample was made of PBMCs. The DNA sequence is TGTGCCAGCAGAGCTAGCGGGAGGGCCAACGAGCAGTACTTC. It specifies CASRASGRANEQYF.